Sequencing of this T cell receptor beta chain was carried out in a study of cytomegalovirus exposure and HLA in healthy donors. The CDR3 spans 14 residues. Germline loops: CDR1 MGHRA, CDR2 YSYEKL. Trimming took 3 bases from V and 4 from J; bases not matched to a gene: 1. About this clone: Its antigen is as yet unknown.

This PCR relied on a set of 60 Vbeta primers and 13 Jbeta primers. The protocol was immunoSEQ multiplex PCR, while the TCRdb copy is restricted to in-frame clones and leaves out a portion. The profile shows about 150,000 clones, less than 80% of them singletons. The study's findings and limits: Whilst most TCR sequences proved rare, a subset of public TCRs occurred across many donors.

The specimen sequenced was PBMCs. V is TRBV4-1 and J is TRBJ2-1, with 9 bases aligning to TRBD1. This TCR derives from a man younger than 40 in good health and CMV-seronegative. The CDR3 sequence is CASSQGQGYNEQFF. The DNA of the CDR3 is TGCGCCAGCAGCCAGGGACAGGGATACAATGAGCAGTTCTTC.